The subject of this entry is one T cell receptor beta chain. Its antigen remains unidentified. Base qualities are not recorded, but no much larger clone differs from it by a single base. These data belong to a study of blood T cell repertoires in COVID-19 (TCRdb year 2020). Background for the entire study: Collaborator samples came from the United States, Italy and Spain and covered acute and convalescent phases of COVID-19. Subjects who had been exposed to COVID-19, were actively infected with it, or had recovered from it provided the deeply sampled blood TCRbeta repertoires that made up the dataset. HLA class I and class II types, where available, came from metadata supplied by the sample provider rather than from assay-based typing. The samples were drawn from the first 160 participants of the ongoing ImmuneRACE study and from 1,254 subjects provided by 6 global collaborators. A de-identified subject ID, COVID-19 status, age in years and sex were almost always included in the sample metadata. The material from the prospective study consisted of cDNA or gDNA derived from T cells, B-cell-depleted T cells, or PBMCs. The repertoires were released in a freely available public database intended as a resource for research on the immune response to SARS-CoV-2.

In the prospective study, participants were about 18 to 95 years old, resided in approximately 22 geographic areas of the United States, and were enrolled through a virtual design. To assign participants to cohorts, the prospective study relied on clinical history that participants themselves reported in a screening survey and a study questionnaire. In the prospective study, mobile phlebotomists collected whole blood, serum and a nasopharyngeal or oropharyngeal swab from each participant. Additional blood draws and questionnaires over an approximately two-month period could optionally be provided by prospective study participants. Prospective study blood samples were shipped either frozen or at room temperature before DNA extraction. The paper as a whole reports these results and caveats: Clinical and demographic metadata were provided uncurated, with the amount varying by source and participant.

The immunoSEQ Assay, a bias-controlled multiplex PCR, was used to amplify TCRbeta CDR3 regions from genomic DNA. Concerning the study's data processing: The number of nucleated cells in each sample was estimated by amplification of reference gene primers within the assay. To quantify the absolute abundance of each unique TCRbeta CDR3 rearrangement, sequence reads were collapsed and filtered. For each sample, productive Simpson clonality was calculated by taking the square root of Simpson's diversity index across productive rearrangements. What TCRdb holds here is the immuneACCESS table cut down to in-frame rearrangements. Part of the clones is not present; checked against another copy, under half of the missing clones reflect an unresolved V gene, and the others are unexplained. V, J and clone size reflect that table, while D and trimming were determined from the DNA. This sample comprises some 230,000 clones, 80% to 90% of them detected only once. Approximately 3.4% of the sample is held by the ten biggest clonotypes.

Reading from cysteine to phenylalanine, the CDR3 counts 15 amino acids. Of all the DNA, just the CDR3 is kept, 45 bases in frame from base 1. V lost 5 bases and J lost 1 base; the stretch between them is 14 bases long. Via the germline V gene, CDR1 is SGHVS and CDR2 FQNEAQ. The chain is made from TRBV7-8 and TRBJ1-1; the D gene remains uncertain. The TCR was taken from a woman between 18 and 30 years old in a cohort exposed to, infected with or recovered from COVID-19 (not recorded which). The sample consisted of PBMCs or T cells enriched from blood (not recorded which). The CDR3 protein is CASSPRSQENTEAFF. The DNA is as follows: TGTGCCAGCAGCCCTAGGTCGCAAGAGAACACTGAAGCTTTCTTT. Here the CDR3 is joined to the reference TRBV7-8 and TRBJ1-1 genes, and the full variable domain is: GAGVSQSPRYKVAKRGQDVALRCDPISGHVSLFWYQQALGQGPEFLTYFQNEAQLDKSGLPSDRFFAERPEGSVSTLKIQRTQQEDSAVYLCASSPRSQENTEAFFGQGTRLTVV.